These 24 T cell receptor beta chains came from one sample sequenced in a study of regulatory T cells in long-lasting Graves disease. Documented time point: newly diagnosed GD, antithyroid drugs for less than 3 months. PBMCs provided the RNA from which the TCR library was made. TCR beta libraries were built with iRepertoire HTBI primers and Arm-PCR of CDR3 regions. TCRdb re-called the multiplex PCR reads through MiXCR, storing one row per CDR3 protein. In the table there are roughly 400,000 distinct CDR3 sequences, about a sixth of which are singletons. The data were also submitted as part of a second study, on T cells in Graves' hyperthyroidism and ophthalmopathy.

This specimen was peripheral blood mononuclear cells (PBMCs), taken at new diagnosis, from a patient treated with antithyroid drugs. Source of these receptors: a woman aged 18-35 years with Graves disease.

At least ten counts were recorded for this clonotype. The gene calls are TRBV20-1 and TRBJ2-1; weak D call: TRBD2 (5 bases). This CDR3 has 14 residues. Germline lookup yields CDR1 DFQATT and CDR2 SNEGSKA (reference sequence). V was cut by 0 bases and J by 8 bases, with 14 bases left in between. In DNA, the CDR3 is TGCAGTGCTAGAGACTCCGGGGATCCGGATGAGCAGTTCTTC. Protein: CSARDSGDPDEQFF.

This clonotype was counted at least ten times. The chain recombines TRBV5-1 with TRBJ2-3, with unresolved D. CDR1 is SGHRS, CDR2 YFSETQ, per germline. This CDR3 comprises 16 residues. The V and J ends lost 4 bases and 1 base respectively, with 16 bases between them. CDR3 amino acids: CASSPLVGNGTDTQYF. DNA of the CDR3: TGCGCCAGCAGCCCCCTAGTCGGCAACGGCACAGATACGCAGTATTTT.

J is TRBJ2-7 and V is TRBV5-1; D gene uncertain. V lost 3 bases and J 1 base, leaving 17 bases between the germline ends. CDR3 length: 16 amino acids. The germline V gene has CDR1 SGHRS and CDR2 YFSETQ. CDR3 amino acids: CASSSPSGAGSYEQYF. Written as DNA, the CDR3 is TGCGCCAGCAGCTCGCCTTCAGGAGCAGGATCCTACGAGCAGTACTTC.

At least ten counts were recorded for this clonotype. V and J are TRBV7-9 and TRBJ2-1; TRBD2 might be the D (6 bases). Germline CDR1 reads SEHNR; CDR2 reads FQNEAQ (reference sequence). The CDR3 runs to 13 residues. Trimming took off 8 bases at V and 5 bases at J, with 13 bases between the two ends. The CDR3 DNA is TGTGCCAGCTTCTCAGGCGGGGACAATGAGCAGTTCTTC. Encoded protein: CASFSGGDNEQFF.

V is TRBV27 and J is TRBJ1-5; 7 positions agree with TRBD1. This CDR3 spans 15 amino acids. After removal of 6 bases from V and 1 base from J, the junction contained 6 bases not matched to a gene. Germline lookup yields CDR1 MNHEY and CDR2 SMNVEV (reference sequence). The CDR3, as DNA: TGTGCCAGCAGCTACAGGGGAGGGAGCAATCAGCCCCAGCATTTT. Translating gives CASSYRGGSNQPQHF.

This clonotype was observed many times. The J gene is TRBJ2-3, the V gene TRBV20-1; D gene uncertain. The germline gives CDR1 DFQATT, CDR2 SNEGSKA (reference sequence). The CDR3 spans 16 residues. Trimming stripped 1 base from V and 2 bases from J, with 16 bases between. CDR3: CSARVWSGGATDTQYF. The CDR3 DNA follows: TGCAGTGCTAGAGTTTGGTCGGGCGGAGCCACAGATACGCAGTATTTT.

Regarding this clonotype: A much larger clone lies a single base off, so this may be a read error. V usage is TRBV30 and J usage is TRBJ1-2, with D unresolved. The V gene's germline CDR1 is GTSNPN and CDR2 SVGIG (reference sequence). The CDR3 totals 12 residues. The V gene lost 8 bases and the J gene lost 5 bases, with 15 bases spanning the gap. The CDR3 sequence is CADKEPLYGYTF. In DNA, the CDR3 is TGTGCCGACAAGGAGCCCCTTTATGGCTACACCTTC.

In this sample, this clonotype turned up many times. CDR3 sequence reads: CSAPSRLAVATDTQYF. The CDR3 DNA reads as TGCAGTGCCCCCTCCCGACTAGCGGTAGCCACAGATACGCAGTATTTT. This chain joins TRBV20-1 and TRBJ2-3, with TRBD2 matching over 9 bases. Trimming cost V 6 bases and J 2 bases; bases outside gene matches: 12. CDR1 and CDR2 from the germline V gene are DFQATT and SNEGSKA (reference sequence). This CDR3 is built from 16 residues.

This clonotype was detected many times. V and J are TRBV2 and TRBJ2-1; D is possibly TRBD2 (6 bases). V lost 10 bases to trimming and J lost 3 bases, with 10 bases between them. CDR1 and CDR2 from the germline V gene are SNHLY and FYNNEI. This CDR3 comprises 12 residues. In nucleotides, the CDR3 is TGTGCCACCAGGGACTTCTACAATGAGCAGTTCTTC. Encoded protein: CATRDFYNEQFF.

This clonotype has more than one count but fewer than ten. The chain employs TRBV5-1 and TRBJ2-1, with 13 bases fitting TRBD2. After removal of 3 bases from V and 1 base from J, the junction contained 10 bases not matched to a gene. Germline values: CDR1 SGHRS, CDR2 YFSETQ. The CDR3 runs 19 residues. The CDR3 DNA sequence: TGCGCCAGCAGCTCGGGGTATACTAGCGGGAGGGGATCCTACAATGAGCAGTTCTTC. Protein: CASSSGYTSGRGSYNEQFF. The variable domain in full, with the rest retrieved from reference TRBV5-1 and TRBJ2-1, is KAGVTQTPRYLIKTRGQQVTLSCSPISGHRSVSWYQQTPGQGLQFLFEYFSETQRNKGNFPGRFSGRQFSNSRSEMNVSTLELGDSALYLCASSSGYTSGRGSYNEQFFGPGTRLTVL.

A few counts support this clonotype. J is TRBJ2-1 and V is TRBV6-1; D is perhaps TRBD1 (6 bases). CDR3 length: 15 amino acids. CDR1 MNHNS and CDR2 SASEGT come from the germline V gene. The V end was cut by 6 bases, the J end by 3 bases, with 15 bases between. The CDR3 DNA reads TGTGCCAGCAGCATCAGGGGTTTGGACTACAATGAGCAGTTCTTC. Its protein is CASSIRGLDYNEQFF.

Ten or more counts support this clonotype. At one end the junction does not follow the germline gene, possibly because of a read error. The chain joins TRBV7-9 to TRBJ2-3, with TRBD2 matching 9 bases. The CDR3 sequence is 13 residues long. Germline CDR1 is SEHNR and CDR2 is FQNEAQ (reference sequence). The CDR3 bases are TGTGCCAGCAGCCTAGCGGGACCGAGTACGCAGTATTTT. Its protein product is CASSLAGPSTQYF. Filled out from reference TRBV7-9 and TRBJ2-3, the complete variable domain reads DTGVSQNPRHKITKRGQNVTFRCDPISEHNRLYWYRQTLGQGPEFLTYFQNEAQLEKSRLLSDRFSAERPKGSFSTLEIQRTEQGDSAMYLCASSLAGPSTQYFGPGTRLTVL.

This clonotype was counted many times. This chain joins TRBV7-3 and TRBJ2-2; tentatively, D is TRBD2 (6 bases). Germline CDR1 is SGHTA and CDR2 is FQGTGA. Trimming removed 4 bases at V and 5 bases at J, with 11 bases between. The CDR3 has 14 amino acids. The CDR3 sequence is CASSYERGTGELFF. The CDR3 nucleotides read TGTGCCAGCAGCTACGAACGGGGGACCGGGGAGCTGTTTTTT.

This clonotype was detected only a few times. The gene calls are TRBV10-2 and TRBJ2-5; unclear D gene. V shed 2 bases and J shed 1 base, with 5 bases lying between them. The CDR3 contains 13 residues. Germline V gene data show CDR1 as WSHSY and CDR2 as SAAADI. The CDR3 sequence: CASSEHPQETQYF. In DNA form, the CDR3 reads TGCGCCAGCAGTGAGCATCCCCAAGAGACCCAGTACTTC.

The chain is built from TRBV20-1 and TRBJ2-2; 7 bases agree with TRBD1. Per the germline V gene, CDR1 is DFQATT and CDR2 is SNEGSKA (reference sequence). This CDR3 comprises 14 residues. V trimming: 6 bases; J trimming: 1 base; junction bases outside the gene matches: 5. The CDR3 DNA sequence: TGCAGTGCAAGGGACAGACTGAACACCGGGGAGCTGTTTTTT. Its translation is CSARDRLNTGELFF.

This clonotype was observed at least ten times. CDR3 in DNA: TGTGCCAGCATCGAGCAAGAGACCCAGTACTTC. Amino acids: CASIEQETQYF. The V and J genes are TRBV2 and TRBJ2-5; D is uncertain. The CDR3 spans 11 residues. Germline V gene sequence: CDR1 SNHLY, CDR2 FYNNEI. Trimming took 7 bases from V and 2 from J, leaving 5 bases between them. The entire variable domain, with the rest obtained from reference TRBV2 and TRBJ2-5, is as follows: EPEVTQTPSHQVTQMGQEVILRCVPISNHLYFYWYRQILGQKVEFLVSFYNNEISEKSEIFDDQFSVERPDGSNFTLKIRSTKLEDSAMYFCASIEQETQYFGPGTRLLVL.

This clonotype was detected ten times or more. CDR3 nucleotide sequence: TGCAGTGCTGCAGACCCACAAATGAACACTGAAGCTTTCTTT. This translates into CSAADPQMNTEAFF. This chain links TRBV20-1 with TRBJ1-1, with unresolved D. Germline lookup yields CDR1 DFQATT and CDR2 SNEGSKA (reference sequence). V was pared by 5 bases and J by 0 bases, with 13 bases between. This CDR3 spans 14 amino acids.

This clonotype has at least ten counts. This CDR3 reads CSANPGTSGMQYF. CDR3 sequence (DNA): TGCAGTGCCAACCCCGGGACTAGCGGGATGCAGTACTTC. The chain is built from TRBV20-1 and TRBJ2-7; 13 bases are shared with TRBD2. V was clipped by 6 bases and J by 9 bases; unmatched bases: 8. This CDR3 contains 13 residues. The V gene's germline CDR1 is DFQATT and CDR2 SNEGSKA (reference sequence).

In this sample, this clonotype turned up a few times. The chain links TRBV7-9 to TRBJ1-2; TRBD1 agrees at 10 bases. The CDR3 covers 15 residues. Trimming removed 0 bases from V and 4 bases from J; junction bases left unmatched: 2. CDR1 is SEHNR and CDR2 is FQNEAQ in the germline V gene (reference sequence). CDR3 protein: CASSLATGGIYGYTF. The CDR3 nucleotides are TGTGCCAGCAGCTTAGCGACAGGGGGCATCTATGGCTACACCTTC.

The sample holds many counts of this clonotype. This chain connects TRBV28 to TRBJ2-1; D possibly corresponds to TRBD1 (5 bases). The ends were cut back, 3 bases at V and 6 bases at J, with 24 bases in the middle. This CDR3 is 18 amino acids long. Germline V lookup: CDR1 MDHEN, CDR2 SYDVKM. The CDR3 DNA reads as TGTGCCAGCAGTTTCCCTTATCAAGACAGACTCAAAGGCAATGAGCAGTTCTTC. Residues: CASSFPYQDRLKGNEQFF.

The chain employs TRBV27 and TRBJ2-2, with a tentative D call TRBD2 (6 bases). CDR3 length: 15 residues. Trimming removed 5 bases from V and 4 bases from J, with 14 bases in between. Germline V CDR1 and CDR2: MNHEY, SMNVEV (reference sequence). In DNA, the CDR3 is TGTGCCAGCAGTCCCGGTGGAGGGGTCACCGGGGAGCTGTTTTTT. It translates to CASSPGGGVTGELFF.

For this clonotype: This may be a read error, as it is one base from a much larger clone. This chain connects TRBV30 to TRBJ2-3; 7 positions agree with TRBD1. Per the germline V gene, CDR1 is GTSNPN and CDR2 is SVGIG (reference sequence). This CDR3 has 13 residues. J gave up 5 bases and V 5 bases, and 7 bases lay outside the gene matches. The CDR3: CAWDREYIDTQYF. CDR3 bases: TGTGCCTGGGACAGGGAATACATAGATACGCAGTATTTT.

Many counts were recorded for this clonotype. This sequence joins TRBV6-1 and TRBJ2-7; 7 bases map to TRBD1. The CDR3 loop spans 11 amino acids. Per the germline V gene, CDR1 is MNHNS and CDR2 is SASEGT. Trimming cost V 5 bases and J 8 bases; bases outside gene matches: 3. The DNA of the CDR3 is TGTGCCAGCAGTCAGGACAGGAAGCAGTACTTC. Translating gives CASSQDRKQYF.

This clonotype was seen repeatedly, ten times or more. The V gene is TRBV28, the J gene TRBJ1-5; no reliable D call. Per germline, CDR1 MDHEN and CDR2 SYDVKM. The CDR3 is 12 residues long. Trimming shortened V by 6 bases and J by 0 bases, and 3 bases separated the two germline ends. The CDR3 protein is CASSRSNQPQHF. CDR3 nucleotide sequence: TGTGCCAGCAGCCGTAGCAATCAGCCCCAGCATTTT.